Listed below are T cell receptor beta chains from one sample, sequenced in a study of T cell responses to AZD1222 COVID-19 vaccine. Libraries were prepared by immunoSEQ multiplex PCR; TCRdb keeps only in-frame clonotypes and omits some of them. The table includes 100,000 to 150,000 clones, 80% to 95% detected once. Material: peripheral blood, obtained on day 0 of MenACWY control vaccination. The receptors were gathered from an adult in good health. Both conserved end residues are part of each CDR3. The D gene is left open where the match is weak. Clone size is not always given. Where it is, it says once, few, many or a class for expanded clones.

d_gene | abundance | j_gene | v_gene | CDR3aa | CDR3nt
TRBD1 | NA | TRBJ1-2 | TRBV7-9 | CASSQSPTGRDYGYTF | TGTGCCAGCAGTCAGTCCCCGACAGGGCGGGACTATGGCTACACCTTC
NA | NA | TRBJ1-2 | TRBV7-9 | CASSVGRTDAGYGYTF | TGTGCCAGCAGCGTTGGTAGGACAGACGCAGGGTATGGCTACACCTTC
NA | NA | TRBJ1-2 | TRBV14 | CASSPNTLASYGYTF | TGTGCCAGCAGCCCCAATACCCTCGCTAGTTATGGCTACACCTTC
TRBD1 | NA | TRBJ1-1 | TRBV6-5 | CASRSSKGANTEAFF | TGTGCCAGCAGAAGCTCAAAGGGGGCGAACACTGAAGCTTTCTTT
NA | NA | TRBJ1-2 | TRBV30 | CAWSAQTVNYGYTF | TGTGCCTGGAGTGCCCAGACAGTTAACTATGGCTACACCTTC
TRBD1 | NA | TRBJ2-1 | TRBV6-5 | CASQQGAFYNEQFF | TGTGCCAGCCAGCAGGGGGCTTTTTACAATGAGCAGTTCTTC
TRBD2 | NA | TRBJ2-1 | TRBV27 | CASKNFASGSISYNEQFF | TGTGCCAGCAAAAACTTTGCTAGCGGGAGTATATCCTACAATGAGCAGTTCTTC
NA | NA | TRBJ2-5 | TRBV5-6 | CASSLGTSQETQYF | TGTGCCAGCAGTTTGGGGACAAGCCAAGAGACCCAGTACTTC
TRBD1 | NA | TRBJ1-3 | TRBV5-6 | CASSLRGTGVNTIYF | TGTGCCAGCAGCCTAAGAGGTACAGGGGTGAACACCATATATTTT
NA | NA | TRBJ1-1 | TRBV7-6 | CASSSYREGREAFF | TGTGCCAGCAGCTCGTACAGGGAGGGTCGTGAAGCTTTCTTT
NA | once | TRBJ1-1 | TRBV4-1 | CASSHSDSNTEAFF | TGCGCCAGCAGCCACTCGGACTCGAACACTGAAGCTTTCTTT
TRBD2 | NA | TRBJ2-7 | TRBV19 | CASRASGSAYEQYF | TGTGCCAGTAGGGCTAGCGGGAGTGCCTACGAGCAGTACTTC
NA | NA | TRBJ1-1 | TRBV6-1 | CASSERVENTEAFF | TGTGCCAGCAGTGAGAGGGTCGAGAACACTGAAGCTTTCTTT
TRBD2 | once | TRBJ2-6 | TRBV5-1 | CASSPVAGGGSGANVLTF | TGCGCCAGCAGCCCCGTAGCGGGAGGGGGTTCTGGGGCCAACGTCCTGACTTTC
TRBD1 | NA | TRBJ2-4 | TRBV5-4 | CASSTRTGQQAKNIQYF | TGTGCCAGCAGCACGCGGACAGGACAACAAGCCAAAAACATTCAGTACTTC
TRBD2 | NA | TRBJ2-5 | TRBV5-1 | CASSLAGGTRLETQYF | TGCGCCAGCAGCTTAGCGGGAGGGACCCGGTTAGAGACCCAGTACTTC
NA | NA | TRBJ1-1 | TRBV28 | CASSFPPRGTNTEAFF | TGTGCCAGCAGCTTTCCCCCTAGGGGCACTAACACTGAAGCTTTCTTT
NA | NA | TRBJ2-4 | TRBV10-3 | CAISEVREKNIQYF | TGTGCCATCAGTGAGGTCCGGGAGAAAAACATTCAGTACTTC
NA | NA | TRBJ2-5 | TRBV2 | CASFSGRVGETQYF | TGTGCCAGCTTCAGCGGCAGGGTTGGAGAGACCCAGTACTTC
NA | NA | TRBJ2-5 | TRBV11-3 | CASSPRKETQYF | TGTGCCAGCAGCCCGAGAAAAGAGACCCAGTACTTC
TRBD2 | NA | TRBJ2-1 | TRBV5-1 | CASSLSGGAFNEQFF | TGCGCCAGCAGCCTAAGCGGGGGGGCCTTCAATGAGCAGTTCTTC
TRBD1 | NA | TRBJ1-1 | TRBV18 | CASSPGQGNTEAFF | TGTGCCAGCTCGCCGGGACAGGGGAACACTGAAGCTTTCTTT
TRBD2 | NA | TRBJ2-1 | TRBV7-2 | CASSLGDYYNEQFF | TGTGCCAGCAGCTTAGGGGACTACTACAATGAGCAGTTCTTC
NA | NA | TRBJ1-1 | TRBV7-8 | CASSDKQGMSEAFF | TGTGCCAGCAGCGATAAACAGGGTATGTCTGAAGCTTTCTTT
TRBD1 | once | TRBJ2-2 | TRBV2 | CASKGDRYTGELFF | TGTGCCAGCAAAGGGGACAGATACACCGGGGAGCTGTTTTTT
TRBD2 | NA | TRBJ2-7 | TRBV5-4 | CASSSPPGTSYEQYF | TGTGCCAGCAGCTCCCCGCCCGGGACTAGCTACGAGCAGTACTTC
TRBD2 | NA | TRBJ2-2 | TRBV7-8 | CASSLGGGVSGELFF | TGTGCCAGCAGCTTAGGCGGGGGGGTCTCCGGGGAGCTGTTTTTT
TRBD2 | NA | TRBJ2-1 | TRBV7-2 | CASSLAGGAYNEQFF | TGTGCCAGCAGCTTGGCGGGAGGGGCATACAATGAGCAGTTCTTC
NA | NA | TRBJ2-5 | TRBV5-4 | CASSLPGVPETQYF | TGTGCCAGCAGCTTACCCGGGGTACCGGAGACCCAGTACTTC
NA | NA | TRBJ1-2 | TRBV28 | CASSLVGVQGYTF | TGTGCCAGCAGTTTAGTAGGGGTACAGGGCTACACCTTC
NA | once | TRBJ2-3 | TRBV5-4 | CASSLGAISTDTQYF | TGTGCCAGCAGCTTGGGGGCCATTAGCACAGATACGCAGTATTTT
NA | medium-sized | TRBJ1-6 | TRBV7-2 | CASSGPGANSPLHF | TGTGCCAGCAGCGGCCCGGGGGCTAATTCACCCCTCCACTTT
NA | few | TRBJ1-1 | TRBV6-6 | CASSSLGGQANTEAFF | TGTGCCAGCAGCTCCTTGGGTGGCCAGGCGAACACTGAAGCTTTCTTT